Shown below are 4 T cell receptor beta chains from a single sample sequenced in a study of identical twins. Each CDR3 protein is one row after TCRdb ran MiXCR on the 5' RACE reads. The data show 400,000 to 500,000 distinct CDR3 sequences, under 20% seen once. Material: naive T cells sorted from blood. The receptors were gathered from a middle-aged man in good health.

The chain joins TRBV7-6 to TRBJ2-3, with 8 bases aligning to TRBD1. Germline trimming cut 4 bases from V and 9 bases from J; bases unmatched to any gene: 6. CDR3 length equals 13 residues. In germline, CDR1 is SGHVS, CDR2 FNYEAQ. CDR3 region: CASSSDRVDTQYF. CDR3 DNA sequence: TGTGCCAGCAGCTCGGACAGGGTCGACACGCAGTATTTT. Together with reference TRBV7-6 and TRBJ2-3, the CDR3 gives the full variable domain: GAGVSQSPRYKVTKRGQDVALRCDPISGHVSLYWYRQALGQGPEFLTYFNYEAQQDKSGLPNDRFSAERPEGSISTLTIQRTEQRDSAMYRCASSSDRVDTQYFGPGTRLTVL.

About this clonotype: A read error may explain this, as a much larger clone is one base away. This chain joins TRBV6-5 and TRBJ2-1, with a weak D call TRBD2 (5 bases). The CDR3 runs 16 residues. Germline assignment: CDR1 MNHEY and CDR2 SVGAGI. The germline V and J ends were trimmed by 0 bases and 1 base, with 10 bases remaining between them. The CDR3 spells CASSYSITGSYNEQFF. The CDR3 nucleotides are TGTGCCAGCAGTTACTCGATTACGGGGTCCTACAATGAGCAGTTCTTC.

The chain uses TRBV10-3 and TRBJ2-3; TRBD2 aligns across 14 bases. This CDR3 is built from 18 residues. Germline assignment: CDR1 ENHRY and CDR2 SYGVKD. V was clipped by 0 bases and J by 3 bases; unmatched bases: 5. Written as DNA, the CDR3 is TGTGCCATCAGTGAGTCGGGGACTAGCGGGAGTAGAACAGATACGCAGTATTTT. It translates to CAISESGTSGSRTDTQYF.

In DNA form, the CDR3 reads TGCGCCAGCAGCCACCTTGGCGGGGGCTCAGATACGCAGTATTTT. Translation gives CASSHLGGGSDTQYF. V is TRBV4-3 and J is TRBJ2-3, with TRBD2 as a possible D gene (7 bases). Germline values: CDR1 LGHNA, CDR2 YSLEER. The V gene lost 3 bases and the J gene lost 4 bases, with 14 bases spanning the gap. The CDR3 is made up of 15 amino acids.